Following are 14 T cell receptor beta chains from one sample sequenced in a study of blood T cell repertoires in COVID-19. Only in-frame clones appear in the TCRdb table, and some are missing; sequencing was by immunoSEQ multiplex PCR. Among 150,000 or so clones listed, 84% were seen once. Sequencing used PBMCs or T cells enriched from blood (not recorded which). The receptors originated from a man aged 45-65 years who had recovered from COVID-19.

J is TRBJ1-2 and V is TRBV9; maybe TRBD1 (6 bases). V lost 0 bases and J lost 5, with 14 bases in between. Germline V gene data show CDR1 as SGDLS and CDR2 as YYNGEE. The CDR3 consists of 15 residues. The CDR3 DNA reads TGTGCCAGCAGCGTAGATCAGGGGCAGGCTTATGGCTACACCTTC. It translates to CASSVDQGQAYGYTF.

For the CDR3, the DNA is TGTGCCAGCAGCGCCACGTCTCATCTAGCGGGGGGGAATGAGCAGTTCTTC. Translated: CASSATSHLAGGNEQFF. The rearrangement uses TRBV9 and TRBJ2-1; the match to TRBD2 covers 12 bases. The CDR3 consists of 17 residues. Germline V lookup: CDR1 SGDLS, CDR2 YYNGEE. J was trimmed by 7 bases and V by 3 bases; bases with no gene match: 11.

This sequence joins TRBV4-2 and TRBJ2-6; D is unclear. Germline V CDR1 and CDR2: LGHNA, YNFKEQ. Trimming took off 0 bases at V and 0 bases at J, with 9 bases between the two ends. The CDR3 runs to 17 residues. The CDR3 DNA reads as TGTGCCAGCAGCCAAGACGGCGGCAGCTCTGGGGCCAACGTCCTGACTTTC. Encoded protein: CASSQDGGSSGANVLTF.

This rearrangement joins TRBV9 to TRBJ1-5; the match to TRBD1 covers 8 bases. CDR3 size: 15 residues. Germline CDR1 is SGDLS and CDR2 is YYNGEE. V gave up 4 bases and J gave up 5 bases; unmatched junction bases: 8. The CDR3: CASSSAGGFDQPQHF. The CDR3 DNA sequence: TGTGCCAGCAGCTCGGCAGGGGGCTTTGATCAGCCCCAGCATTTT.

This chain joins TRBV6-5 and TRBJ2-2; D may be TRBD2 (7 bases). CDR3 length: 15 residues. CDR1 and CDR2 from the germline V gene are MNHEY and SVGAGI. Between the trimmed V and J ends, which lost 8 bases and 5 bases, there was a span of 18 bases. CDR3 DNA: TGTGCCAGCTCCCTTGCGGGGGCGCGGACCGGGGAGCTGTTTTTT. It codes for CASSLAGARTGELFF.

V gene TRBV6-6 combines with J gene TRBJ2-3; D gene uncertain. There are 14 residues in the CDR3. V gave up 0 bases and J gave up 3 bases, with 7 bases separating them. Germline V gene sequence: CDR1 MNHNY, CDR2 SVGAGI (reference sequence). CDR3 protein: CASSYSQSTDTQYF. The CDR3, as DNA: TGTGCCAGCAGTTACTCACAGTCGACAGATACGCAGTATTTT.

J is TRBJ2-5 and V is TRBV18; the D is unclear. Germline assignment: CDR1 KGHSH and CDR2 LQKENI. This CDR3 is built from 12 residues. The V gene lost 3 bases and the J gene lost 2 bases, with 4 bases spanning the gap. Written as DNA, the CDR3 is TGTGCCAGCTCACCCCAGCAAGAGACCCAGTACTTC. Amino acids: CASSPQQETQYF.

The chain is built from TRBV6-6 and TRBJ2-5; 9 bases are shared with TRBD1. The CDR3 runs 12 residues. Germline loops: CDR1 MNHNY, CDR2 SVGAGI (reference sequence). Unmatched junction bases numbered 0, after V lost 9 bases and J lost 1 base. CDR3 in amino acids: CARTGGQETQYF. Here the CDR3 DNA reads TGTGCCAGGACAGGGGGCCAAGAGACCCAGTACTTC.

J is TRBJ1-3 and V is TRBV5-4, with 7 bases fitting TRBD1. V was pared by 4 bases and J by 0 bases, with 7 bases of the junction left unmatched. CDR3 length: 16 amino acids. The germline CDR1 and CDR2 sequences are SGHNT and YYREEE (reference sequence). Here the CDR3 DNA reads TGTGCCAGCAGCCTGCGGACAGGTCACTCTGGAAACACCATATATTTT. This gives the protein CASSLRTGHSGNTIYF.

This chain connects TRBV3-1 (or the pseudogene TRBV3-2) to TRBJ1-1, with D possibly matching TRBD1 (6 bases). The CDR3 covers 14 residues. Trimming pared 4 bases from V and 2 bases from J, leaving 11 bases between. Germline V CDR1 and CDR2: LGHDT, YNNKEL (reference sequence). The CDR3 DNA follows: TGTGCCAGCAGCCCAGGGACATTCAACACTGAAGCTTTCTTT. It is translated as CASSPGTFNTEAFF.

This chain uses TRBV27 with TRBJ1-2, with D tentatively TRBD1 (6 bases). The V end lost 5 bases, the J end lost 7 bases, and 17 bases lay between the germline ends. CDR3 size: 14 residues. The germline V gene has CDR1 MNHEY and CDR2 SMNVEV (reference sequence). CDR3 DNA: TGTGCCAGCAGTGAGTACAGGGCCCTGGGTGGCTACACCTTC. It codes for CASSEYRALGGYTF.

This chain connects TRBV5-4 to TRBJ2-5, with 13 nucleotides matching TRBD2. Germline CDR1 SGHNT, CDR2 YYREEE (reference sequence). Germline trimming cut 5 bases from V and 4 bases from J; bases unmatched to any gene: 5. The CDR3 extends over 15 amino acids. CDR3 sequence reads: CASSPWTSGGETQYF. The CDR3 DNA is TGTGCCAGCAGTCCCTGGACTAGCGGGGGAGAGACCCAGTACTTC.

This sequence joins TRBV24-1 and TRBJ2-1; 8 nucleotides align to TRBD1. The CDR3 has 13 residues. The germline V gene has CDR1 KGHDR and CDR2 SFDVKD. The ends lost 11 bases at V and 3 bases at J; junction bases unmatched: 5. Written as DNA, the CDR3 is TGTGCCATTGGACAGGGAAACTACAATGAGCAGTTCTTC. Its protein is CAIGQGNYNEQFF.

This chain links TRBV5-6 with TRBJ1-2; 7 bases align to TRBD1. The CDR3 runs to 14 residues. The junction had 2 bases not matched to a gene; V was cut back by 0 bases and J by 3 bases. Germline-derived CDR1 and CDR2 are SGHDT and YYEEEE. The CDR3, as DNA: TGTGCCAGCAGCTTGGTAGGGACAGACTATGGCTACACCTTC. This sequence encodes CASSLVGTDYGYTF.